Below are 32 T cell receptor beta chains sequenced from a single sample in a study of T cell clonotyping in hematopoietic cell transplantation. The method was immunoSEQ multiplex PCR; TCRdb's version includes in-frame clones alone and lacks a portion of them. The data contain some 9,400 clones, less than 90% of them singletons. As to time point: recipient sample about 28 days before transplant, after cytoreduction. Sequencing used peripheral blood mononuclear cells, obtained before stem cell transplant. These receptors originate from a woman between 55 and 75 years old with acute myeloid leukemia. Some clones in this sample may be carry-over from other donors' samples.

The chain combines TRBV6-5 with TRBJ2-1; either TRBD1 or TRBD2 may supply D (5 bases each). V lost 6 bases, J lost 6 bases, and 15 bases lay in between. Germline-derived CDR1 and CDR2 are MNHEY and SVGAGI. The CDR3 has 14 amino acids. CDR3 nucleotide sequence: TGTGCCAGCAGAAGACGCAGGGAGAGCAATGAGCAGTTCTTC. Translated: CASRRRRESNEQFF.

J is TRBJ1-2 and V is TRBV6-5; D is uncertain. Germline loops: CDR1 MNHEY, CDR2 SVGAGI. The germline V and J ends were trimmed by 2 bases and 3 bases, with 13 bases remaining between them. There are 15 residues in the CDR3. The CDR3 sequence: CASSYRVRAHYGYTF. The DNA for the CDR3 is TGTGCCAGCAGTTACCGGGTGAGGGCGCACTATGGCTACACCTTC.

The rearrangement links TRBV6-5 to TRBJ2-1; D possibly corresponds to TRBD1 (5 bases). The CDR3 has 11 residues. CDR1 is MNHEY, CDR2 SVGAGI, per germline. V lost 8 bases and J lost 9, with 11 bases in between. CDR3 coding DNA: TGTGCCAGCCCTCGTAGGGGTGAGCAGTTCTTC. Translated: CASPRRGEQFF.

The genes are TRBV10-3 and TRBJ2-7; 10 nucleotides align to TRBD2. Trimming removed 6 bases from V and 0 bases from J; junction bases left unmatched: 2. This CDR3 is 14 amino acids long. Germline V gene sequence: CDR1 ENHRY, CDR2 SYGVKD. The CDR3 DNA reads as TGTGCCATCAGCCGACTAGCGGGCTCCTACGAGCAGTACTTC. Protein product: CAISRLAGSYEQYF.

For the CDR3, the DNA is TGCGCCAGCAGCTTAGGGAGTAGTAGCACAGATACGCAGTATTTT. This sequence encodes CASSLGSSSTDTQYF. The rearrangement uses TRBV5-1 and TRBJ2-3, with D tentatively TRBD2 (5 bases). V was pared by 2 bases and J by 0 bases, with 10 bases between. CDR3 length: 15 amino acids. Germline V gene data show CDR1 as SGHRS and CDR2 as YFSETQ.

The table lists this clone with a count of one. The V gene is TRBV4-1, the J gene TRBJ2-3; D might be TRBD2 (6 bases). Trimming pared 4 bases from V and 4 bases from J, leaving 18 bases between. Per germline, CDR1 MGHRA and CDR2 YSYEKL. The CDR3 loop spans 16 amino acids. The DNA of the CDR3 is TGCGCCAGCAGCCTTGGGGGACTCCCAGGGCCAGATACGCAGTATTTT. Its protein is CASSLGGLPGPDTQYF.

The gene calls are TRBV19 and TRBJ1-5; D perhaps matches TRBD1 (5 bases). The V gene lost 4 bases and the J gene lost 7 bases, with 11 bases spanning the gap. Germline V gives CDR1 LNHDA, CDR2 SQIVND (reference sequence). The CDR3 loop spans 13 amino acids. The DNA of the CDR3 is TGTGCCAGTAGTACGCAGGGCGGACAGCCCCAGCATTTT. As protein: CASSTQGGQPQHF.

The J gene is TRBJ2-2, the V gene TRBV11-3; D unresolved. Germline V CDR1 and CDR2: SGHNT, YENEEA. With 5 bases removed from V and 7 bases from J, the gap between germline ends came to 11 bases. The CDR3 contains 13 residues. In nucleotides, the CDR3 is TGTGCCAGCAGCCTTGTTAGGAACGGGGAGCTGTTTTTT. This encodes CASSLVRNGELFF.

J is TRBJ1-4 and V is TRBV6-5; D ambiguous. With 0 bases removed from V and 5 bases from J, the gap between germline ends came to 13 bases. Germline loops: CDR1 MNHEY, CDR2 SVGAGI. CDR3 size: 16 residues. The CDR3 DNA sequence: TGTGCCAGCAGTTACTCGTGGGGAGGGCGCAATGAAAAACTGTTTTTT. This gives the protein CASSYSWGGRNEKLFF.

This sequence joins TRBV6-5 and TRBJ1-3, with TRBD1 as a possible D gene (6 bases). CDR3 length: 15 amino acids. CDR1 and CDR2 (germline): MNHEY, SVGAGI. The V end was cut by 6 bases, the J end by 2 bases, with 14 bases between. The CDR3 region has the DNA TGTGCCAGCAGCCCACAGGGTGGCCCTGGAAACACCATATATTTT. It yields the protein CASSPQGGPGNTIYF.

This chain uses TRBV2 with TRBJ2-7, with D maybe TRBD2 (5 bases). The CDR3 length is 12 residues. Between the trimmed V and J ends, which lost 4 bases and 6 bases, there was a span of 10 bases. Germline CDR1 reads SNHLY; CDR2 reads FYNNEI. For the CDR3, the DNA is TGTGCCAGCAGTGCGGACTTTGGCGAGCAGTACTTC. Its protein product is CASSADFGEQYF.

The chain joins TRBV7-8 to TRBJ2-5, with a tentative D call TRBD2 (7 bases). The V and J ends lost 5 bases and 2 bases respectively, with 15 bases between them. CDR1 SGHVS and CDR2 FQNEAQ come from the germline V gene. The CDR3 spans 15 residues. The CDR3: CASSPRGRHQETQYF. In DNA, the CDR3 is TGTGCCAGCAGCCCGCGGGGGCGTCATCAAGAGACCCAGTACTTC.

The chain combines TRBV5-1 with TRBJ2-1, with TRBD1 matching 8 bases. The CDR3 runs 15 residues. V shed 0 bases, J shed 8 bases, and the junction held 7 bases outside the gene matches. Per germline, CDR1 SGHRS and CDR2 YFSETQ. CDR3 DNA sequence: TGCGCCAGCAGCTTGGATGGACAGGGTGTCGATGAGCAGTTCTTC. It encodes CASSLDGQGVDEQFF.

The chain is built from TRBV14 and TRBJ2-2, with D maybe TRBD1 (5 bases). Trimming removed 0 bases at V and 5 bases at J, with 19 bases between. This CDR3 has 18 residues. Germline CDR1 SGHDN, CDR2 FVKESK. The CDR3 DNA sequence: TGTGCCAGCAGCCAAGATCCGACAGAAAGCCAGGAGACCGGGGAGCTGTTTTTT. It yields the protein CASSQDPTESQETGELFF.

This clone was observed a single time. The chain is built from TRBV10-1 and TRBJ1-1, with a tentative D call TRBD1 (5 bases). V lost 5 bases and J lost 1, with 8 bases in between. CDR1 is WNHNN, CDR2 SYGVQD, per germline (reference sequence). The length of the CDR3 is 13 residues. The CDR3 DNA is TGCGCCAGCAGTTACGGACAGAACACTGAAGCTTTCTTT. It translates to CASSYGQNTEAFF.

The J gene is TRBJ1-2, the V gene TRBV11-3, with a weak D call TRBD1 (5 bases). V gave up 0 bases and J gave up 6 bases, with 11 bases separating them. The CDR3 spans 14 residues. The germline CDR1 and CDR2 sequences are SGHNT and YENEEA. CDR3 loop: CASSLDRAADGYTF. CDR3 DNA: TGTGCCAGCAGCTTAGACAGGGCCGCGGATGGCTACACCTTC. The whole variable domain, filled in from reference TRBV11-3 and TRBJ1-2, reads EAGVVQSPRYKIIEKKQPVAFWCNPISGHNTLYWYLQNLGQGPELLIRYENEEAVDDSQLPKDRFSAERLKGVDSTLKIQPAELGDSAVYLCASSLDRAADGYTFGSGTRLTVV.

The gene calls are TRBV27 and TRBJ1-4, with a tentative D call TRBD1 (6 bases). The length of the CDR3 is 15 residues. V lost 3 bases to trimming and J lost 10 bases, with 18 bases between them. In germline, CDR1 is MNHEY, CDR2 SMNVEV (reference sequence). The CDR3 protein is CASSFSVQGTGKLFF. The CDR3 bases are TGTGCCAGCAGTTTTTCGGTGCAGGGGACGGGAAAACTGTTTTTT.

The V call is TRBV30, the J call TRBJ1-2; D might be TRBD1 (5 bases). Germline V gives CDR1 GTSNPN, CDR2 SVGIG (reference sequence). Trimming left V 2 bases short and J 4 bases short, with 11 bases between. This CDR3 is built from 13 residues. The CDR3 DNA sequence: TGTGCCTGGAGTCCAGGGTATCGCTATGGCTACACCTTC. It codes for CAWSPGYRYGYTF.

The gene calls are TRBV11-3 and TRBJ2-3; 7 bases map to TRBD1. The CDR3 is 14 amino acids. Germline V gives CDR1 SGHNT, CDR2 YENEEA. J gave up 4 bases and V 1 base, and 2 bases lay outside the gene matches. DNA for the CDR3: TGTGCCAGCAGCTTAGGGGACAGACCAGATACGCAGTATTTT. This gives the protein CASSLGDRPDTQYF.

The CDR3 DNA is TGTGCCAGCAGCTTAAGCAGGGGGGGGTCAGAGACCCAGTACTTC. Translated, it gives CASSLSRGGSETQYF. The J gene is TRBJ2-5, the V gene TRBV7-3, with D perhaps being TRBD1 or TRBD2 (7 bases each). The CDR3 has 15 residues. CDR1 SGHTA and CDR2 FQGTGA come from the germline V gene. Trimming pared 1 base from V and 4 bases from J, leaving 13 bases between.

The chain links TRBV5-1 to TRBJ2-1, with D uncertain. CDR1 is SGHRS, CDR2 YFSETQ, per germline. Trimming pared 4 bases from V and 0 bases from J, leaving 14 bases between. The CDR3 length is 16 residues. CDR3 bases: TGCGCCAGCAGCAGGATAGGATGGAGCTCCTACAATGAGCAGTTCTTC. Its protein is CASSRIGWSSYNEQFF.

CDR3 bases: TGTGCCAGCGGGAGTTCCTACAATGAGCAGTTCTTC. Translated: CASGSSYNEQFF. V is TRBV6-5 and J is TRBJ2-1; the D gene is possibly TRBD2 (5 bases). The CDR3 sequence is 12 residues long. Trimming left V 8 bases short and J 1 base short, with 6 bases between. Germline-derived CDR1 and CDR2 are MNHEY and SVGAGI.

V and J are TRBV29-1 and TRBJ1-5; 7 nucleotides agree with TRBD1. There are 12 residues in the CDR3. Germline V lookup: CDR1 SQVTM, CDR2 ANQGSEA. V shed 6 bases and J 7 bases; nucleotides not matched to a gene: 6. CDR3 nucleotide sequence: TGCAGCGTAACCACAGGGGAGCAGCCCCAGCATTTT. This codes for CSVTTGEQPQHF.

The chain joins TRBV5-1 to TRBJ1-2; D gene ambiguous. Germline CDR1 reads SGHRS; CDR2 reads YFSETQ. Trimming pared 0 bases from V and 5 bases from J, leaving 8 bases between. The CDR3 spans 13 residues. The CDR3 loop is CASSLVGRYGYTF. The CDR3 nucleotides are TGCGCCAGCAGCTTGGTTGGAAGGTATGGCTACACCTTC.

This chain links TRBV7-2 with TRBJ1-1; TRBD1 is a possible D gene (5 bases). The CDR3 loop spans 15 amino acids. Germline V CDR1 and CDR2: SGHTA, FQGNSA. V was trimmed by 3 bases and J by 3 bases, leaving 14 bases between them. This CDR3 is CASSFVALGDTEAFF. The CDR3 coding sequence is TGTGCCAGCAGCTTTGTAGCACTGGGGGACACTGAAGCTTTCTTT.

The rearrangement links TRBV10-3 to TRBJ1-2; D is unclear. CDR1 ENHRY and CDR2 SYGVKD come from the germline V gene. Trimming removed 5 bases from V and 3 bases from J, with 10 bases in between. The CDR3 spans 13 residues. CDR3 bases: TGTGCCATCAGTAGTGGCAGCTACTATGGCTACACCTTC. Residues: CAISSGSYYGYTF.

V gene TRBV11-2 combines with J gene TRBJ2-3, with D tentatively TRBD2 (6 bases). CDR1 and CDR2 from the germline V gene are SGHAT and FQNNGV. The CDR3 covers 13 residues. V was cut by 5 bases and J by 8 bases, with 14 bases left in between. In DNA, the CDR3 is TGTGCCAGCAGCGAGGGAGCCGGGGGTACGCAGTATTTT. Protein sequence: CASSEGAGGTQYF. The whole variable domain, remainder taken from reference TRBV11-2 and TRBJ2-3, is EAGVAQSPRYKIIEKRQSVAFWCNPISGHATLYWYQQILGQGPKLLIQFQNNGVVDDSQLPKDRFSAERLKGVDSTLKIQPAKLEDSAVYLCASSEGAGGTQYFGPGTRLTVL.

The rearrangement links TRBV18 to TRBJ2-7; D is unresolved. V lost 6 bases, J lost 4 bases, and 16 bases lay in between. Germline CDR1 and CDR2: KGHSH and LQKENI. The CDR3 loop spans 14 amino acids. The CDR3 nucleotides read TGTGCCAGCTCCCCCGGAGACCACGAGTACGAGCAGTACGTC. Translated, it gives CASSPGDHEYEQYV.

The chain couples TRBV28 to TRBJ1-1; perhaps TRBD1 as D (6 bases). The CDR3 is 15 amino acids. V was trimmed by 3 bases and J by 5 bases, leaving 16 bases between them. Germline CDR1 reads MDHEN; CDR2 reads SYDVKM. The DNA of the CDR3 is TGTGCCAGCAGTTTCGGCTCCAGGGGACTGACTGAAGCTTTCTTT. Residues: CASSFGSRGLTEAFF.

This rearrangement joins TRBV2 to TRBJ2-5; D may be TRBD1 (6 bases). Germline CDR1 and CDR2: SNHLY and FYNNEI. The CDR3 runs 13 residues. Trimming removed 10 bases at V and 5 bases at J, with 17 bases between. The CDR3, as DNA: TGTGCCAATAACAGGGTAGAAGGGGAGACCCAGTACTTC. Encoded protein: CANNRVEGETQYF. Full variable domain (remainder filled in from reference TRBV2 and TRBJ2-5): EPEVTQTPSHQVTQMGQEVILRCVPISNHLYFYWYRQILGQKVEFLVSFYNNEISEKSEIFDDQFSVERPDGSNFTLKIRSTKLEDSAMYFCANNRVEGETQYFGPGTRLLVL.

The chain recombines TRBV7-9 with TRBJ2-7; D gene uncertain. The V and J ends lost 3 bases and 7 bases respectively, with 10 bases between them. Germline-derived CDR1 and CDR2 are SEHNR and FQNEAQ (reference sequence). The CDR3 runs 12 residues. CDR3 DNA: TGTGCCAGCAGCTTCCCTTTGGGGGAGCAGTACTTC. Translated, it gives CASSFPLGEQYF. Using reference TRBV7-9 and TRBJ2-7 for the parts outside the CDR3, the full variable domain is DTGVSQNPRHKITKRGQNVTFRCDPISEHNRLYWYRQTLGQGPEFLTYFQNEAQLEKSRLLSDRFSAERPKGSFSTLEIQRTEQGDSAMYLCASSFPLGEQYFGPGTRLTVT.

V gene TRBV19 combines with J gene TRBJ2-1; TRBD2 is a possible D gene (5 bases). The CDR3 sequence is 11 residues long. The V end was cut by 8 bases, the J end by 5 bases, with 7 bases between. Germline values: CDR1 LNHDA, CDR2 SQIVND (reference sequence). CDR3 residues: CASSADNEQFF. Written as DNA, the CDR3 is TGTGCCAGTTCAGCGGACAATGAGCAGTTCTTC.